These 21 T cell receptor beta chains were sequenced from one sample in a study of T cells in Graves' hyperthyroidism and ophthalmopathy (dated by TCRdb to the late 2010s). Libraries were prepared through multiplex PCR. TCRdb records Illumina HiSeq 2000 as the sequencer. The TCR beta CDR3 regions were amplified from the RNA transcripts. A first-round RT-PCR of the TCR CDR3 used the HTBI primer set with the Qiagen OneStep RT-PCR kit. TCRdb itself trimmed the public reads at Q25 with fastp, ran MiXCR and retained productive beta chains. Each entry merges the rows of one CDR3 protein and shows their most common DNA and genes. This sample gives some 620,000 distinct CDR3 sequences in total; about 17% of them show up just once. Of the sample, 3% to 4.5% is held by the ten largest clones. Sequencing input: blood. These TCRs come from a woman younger than 45 with Graves' hyperthyroidism.

The rearrangement uses TRBV19 and TRBJ2-2, with D hard to call. Germline V CDR1 and CDR2: LNHDA, SQIVND (reference sequence). The CDR3 is 13 residues long. The ends were cut back, 3 bases at V and 6 bases at J, with 8 bases in the middle. CDR3 sequence reads: CASSILRAGELFF. CDR3 nucleotides: TGTGCCAGTAGTATTTTGCGAGCCGGGGAGCTGTTTTTT.

This clonotype was found many times. The chain combines TRBV3-1 with TRBJ2-2; unclear D gene. The CDR3 spans 14 residues. V lost 0 bases, J lost 4 bases, and 6 bases lay in between. The germline V gene has CDR1 LGHDT and CDR2 YNNKEL (reference sequence). The CDR3, as DNA: TGTGCCAGCAGCCAAGACGGCCTCACCGGGGAGCTGTTTTTT. It specifies CASSQDGLTGELFF.

This clonotype was seen repeatedly, ten times or more. The V and J genes are TRBV11-3 and TRBJ2-1; 13 bases map to TRBD2. The V and J ends lost 4 bases and 4 bases, in that order; junction bases with no gene match: 7. There are 17 residues in the CDR3. Germline V gene sequence: CDR1 SGHNT, CDR2 YENEEA. The DNA for the CDR3 is TGTGCCAGCAGCTCAGGGACTAGCGGGACCAAATACAATGAGCAGTTCTTC. Translated, it gives CASSSGTSGTKYNEQFF.

Concerning this clonotype itself: Possible read error: a much larger clone is one base away. The chain employs TRBV18 and TRBJ2-7, with TRBD2 matching 8 bases. The J segment lost 6 bases and the V segment lost 6 bases, leaving 7 bases of the junction unmatched. The CDR3 contains 13 residues. CDR1 is KGHSH and CDR2 is LQKENI in the germline V gene. The CDR3 coding sequence is TGTGCCAGCTCCCGTCCCGGGGGGGGCGAGCAGTACTTC. The encoded protein is CASSRPGGGEQYF. The full variable domain, completed using reference TRBV18 and TRBJ2-7, is NAGVMQNPRHLVRRRGQEARLRCSPMKGHSHVYWYRQLPEEGLKFMVYLQKENIIDESGMPKERFSAEFPKEGPSILRIQQVVRGDSAAYFCASSRPGGGEQYFGPGTRLTVT.

This chain links TRBV2 with TRBJ2-1; TRBD2 matches at 8 bases. The CDR3 runs 15 residues. Germline V lookup: CDR1 SNHLY, CDR2 FYNNEI. V gave up 5 bases and J gave up 5 bases; unmatched junction bases: 8. DNA for the CDR3: TGTGCCAGCAGTCGAAATAGACTAGCGAACAATGAGCAGTTCTTC. Encoded protein: CASSRNRLANNEQFF.

This clonotype occurred many times. The chain combines TRBV7-9 with TRBJ2-1, with D possibly matching TRBD2 (5 bases). Germline CDR1 reads SEHNR; CDR2 reads FQNEAQ (reference sequence). There are 17 residues in the CDR3. Trimming took off 1 base at V and 5 bases at J, with 18 bases between the two ends. CDR3 loop: CASSLGGYGVYNNEQFF. CDR3 DNA: TGTGCCAGCAGCTTAGGAGGCTACGGGGTCTACAACAATGAGCAGTTCTTC.

There are many counts of this clonotype. This chain's CDR3 is CSARTSSGRNNEQFF. The DNA of the CDR3 is TGCAGTGCTCGCACCTCTAGCGGGAGGAACAATGAGCAGTTCTTC. The chain has TRBV20-1 and TRBJ2-1; 11 positions match TRBD2. Germline CDR1 is DFQATT and CDR2 is SNEGSKA (reference sequence). The CDR3 runs to 15 residues. With 5 bases clipped from V and 5 bases from J, the junction kept 8 bases outside the gene matches.

The gene calls are TRBV29-1 and TRBJ2-1; 16 positions match TRBD2. The CDR3 covers 17 residues. CDR1 is SQVTM and CDR2 is ANQGSEA in the germline V gene. Trimming cost V 6 bases and J 0 bases; bases outside gene matches: 5. The CDR3 sequence: CSVSGTSGRASYNEQFF. DNA of the CDR3: TGCAGCGTCTCCGGGACTAGCGGGAGGGCCTCCTACAATGAGCAGTTCTTC.

This clonotype was counted ten times or more. The rearrangement uses TRBV11-2 and TRBJ2-1; 10 nucleotides match TRBD1. The CDR3 runs 15 residues. J lost 1 base, V lost 7 bases, and 4 bases had no gene match. Germline V lookup: CDR1 SGHAT, CDR2 FQNNGV. The CDR3 here is CASMGDRGSYNEQFF. CDR3 coding DNA: TGTGCCAGCATGGGGGACAGGGGATCCTACAATGAGCAGTTCTTC.

This clonotype was found many times. This rearrangement joins TRBV3-1 to TRBJ2-1; a weak D match, TRBD2 (6 bases). V lost 4 bases and J 8 bases, leaving 24 bases between the germline ends. Germline values: CDR1 LGHDT, CDR2 YNNKEL (reference sequence). CDR3 length: 17 amino acids. The CDR3 bases are TGTGCCAGCAGCCTGGACCCTTCAAAGTGGGAGGTTTATGAGCAGTTCTTC. Its protein product is CASSLDPSKWEVYEQFF.

V gene TRBV27 combines with J gene TRBJ2-7; D not resolved. The CDR3 loop spans 13 amino acids. Trimming cost V 4 bases and J 4 bases, with 11 bases left between them. In germline, CDR1 is MNHEY, CDR2 SMNVEV (reference sequence). The CDR3 reads CASSYSKLYEQYF. In nucleotides, the CDR3 is TGTGCCAGCAGTTATTCTAAATTATACGAGCAGTACTTC.

In its sample, this clonotype was seen many times. The chain recombines TRBV27 with TRBJ1-5, with 8 bases aligning to TRBD1. Germline CDR1 MNHEY, CDR2 SMNVEV (reference sequence). CDR3 length equals 15 residues. The J segment lost 4 bases and the V segment lost 6 bases, leaving 8 bases of the junction unmatched. CDR3 sequence reads: CASRETGGRNQPQHF. Written as DNA, the CDR3 is TGTGCCAGCAGGGAAACAGGGGGGAGGAATCAGCCCCAGCATTTT.

J is TRBJ2-3 and V is TRBV27; D call uncertain. V was shortened by 6 bases and J by 2 bases, with 12 bases between the two germline ends. The V gene's germline CDR1 is MNHEY and CDR2 SMNVEV (reference sequence). This CDR3 contains 14 residues. The DNA for the CDR3 is TGTGCCAGCAGCACCGAGAGATTCACAGATACGCAGTATTTT. Translation gives CASSTERFTDTQYF.

The chain has TRBV9 and TRBJ1-2; D might be TRBD1 (5 bases). The V gene lost 0 bases and the J gene lost 0 bases, with 9 bases spanning the gap. This CDR3 spans 15 amino acids. CDR1 SGDLS and CDR2 YYNGEE come from the germline V gene. DNA for the CDR3: TGTGCCAGCAGCGTAGGGGGGGAGGCTAACTATGGCTACACCTTC. Its translation is CASSVGGEANYGYTF. Together with reference TRBV9 and TRBJ1-2, the CDR3 gives the full variable domain: DSGVTQTPKHLITATGQRVTLRCSPRSGDLSVYWYQQSLDQGLQFLIQYYNGEERAKGNILERFSAQQFPDLHSELNLSSLELGDSALYFCASSVGGEANYGYTFGSGTRLTVV.

This clonotype was counted at least ten times. DNA of the CDR3: TGTGCCAGTCACCCCGAGGGACTAGCGGGAGTTAACGAGCAGTACTTC. Encoded protein: CASHPEGLAGVNEQYF. The J gene is TRBJ2-7, the V gene TRBV6-2 or TRBV6-3; 14 bases line up with TRBD2. The CDR3 runs 16 residues. Germline V gene lookup returns CDR1 MNHEY and CDR2 SVGEGT. The J segment lost 5 bases and the V segment lost 9 bases, leaving 12 bases of the junction unmatched.

This clonotype has a count of ten or more. The rearrangement links TRBV28 to TRBJ1-2, with no clear D. The CDR3 runs 12 residues. Germline assignment: CDR1 MDHEN and CDR2 SYDVKM. V lost 8 bases and J 2 bases, leaving 9 bases between the germline ends. CDR3 residues: CASALRNYGYTF. As DNA, the CDR3 is TGTGCCAGCGCCCTGCGGAACTATGGCTACACCTTC.

The V and J genes are TRBV6-1 and TRBJ2-2; TRBD1 matches 9 bases. V was pared by 6 bases and J by 1 base, with 6 bases of the junction left unmatched. Germline values: CDR1 MNHNS, CDR2 SASEGT. This CDR3 comprises 16 residues. The CDR3: CASSDWTGVNTGELFF. CDR3 coding DNA: TGTGCCAGCAGCGACTGGACAGGGGTGAACACCGGGGAGCTGTTTTTT.

The chain joins TRBV19 to TRBJ1-5; D gene unclear. The germline V and J ends were trimmed by 1 base and 3 bases, with 10 bases remaining between them. Looked up from germline, CDR1 is LNHDA and CDR2 is SQIVND (reference sequence). The CDR3 contains 15 residues. CDR3 nucleotide sequence: TGTGCCAGTAGTATAGCCCCGCAAAACAATCAGCCCCAGCATTTT. Translation: CASSIAPQNNQPQHF.

V gene TRBV15 combines with J gene TRBJ2-2; D could derive from TRBD1 or TRBD2 (6 bases each). Trimming left V 0 bases short and J 13 bases short, with 18 bases between. Germline V lookup: CDR1 LNHNV, CDR2 YYDKDF (reference sequence). The CDR3 is 15 amino acids. CDR3 loop: CATSRDFVGGGGLFF. CDR3 nucleotides: TGTGCCACCAGCAGAGATTTCGTTGGAGGGGGTGGGCTGTTTTTT.

DNA of the CDR3: TGTGCCAGCAGCCCCCGAAGCGGACTGAATAATTCACCCCTCCACTTT. Amino acids: CASSPRSGLNNSPLHF. V gene TRBV7-2 combines with J gene TRBJ1-6; no clear D. There are 16 residues in the CDR3. V lost 5 bases and J lost 5, with 16 bases in between. Germline-derived CDR1 and CDR2 are SGHTA and FQGNSA. Full variable domain (remainder filled in from reference TRBV7-2 and TRBJ1-6): GAGVSQSPSNKVTEKGKDVELRCDPISGHTALYWYRQSLGQGLEFLIYFQGNSAPDKSGLPSDRFSAERTGGSVSTLTIQRTQQEDSAVYLCASSPRSGLNNSPLHFGNGTRLTVT.

This clonotype was seen repeatedly, ten times or more. The chain carries TRBV7-2 and TRBJ2-2, with TRBD2 as a possible D gene (6 bases). Germline V lookup: CDR1 SGHTA, CDR2 FQGNSA. The CDR3 is 17 residues long. The V gene lost 5 bases and the J gene lost 3 bases, with 19 bases spanning the gap. The CDR3 nucleotides read TGTGCCAGCAGCCGACCCATGATGGGGGGAGACACCGGGGAGCTGTTTTTT. Amino acid sequence: CASSRPMMGGDTGELFF.